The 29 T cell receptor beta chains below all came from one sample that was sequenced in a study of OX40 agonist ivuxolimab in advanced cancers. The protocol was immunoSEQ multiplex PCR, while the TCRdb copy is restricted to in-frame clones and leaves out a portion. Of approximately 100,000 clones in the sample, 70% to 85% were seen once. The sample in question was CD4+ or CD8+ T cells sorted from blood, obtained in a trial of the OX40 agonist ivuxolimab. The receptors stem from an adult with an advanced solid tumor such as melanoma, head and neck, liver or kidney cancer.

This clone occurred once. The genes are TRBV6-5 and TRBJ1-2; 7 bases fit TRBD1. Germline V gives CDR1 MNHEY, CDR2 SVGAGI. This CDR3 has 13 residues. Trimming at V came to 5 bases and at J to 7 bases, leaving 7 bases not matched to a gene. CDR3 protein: CASSPDRAGGYTF. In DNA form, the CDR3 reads TGTGCCAGCAGTCCTGACAGGGCCGGTGGCTACACCTTC.

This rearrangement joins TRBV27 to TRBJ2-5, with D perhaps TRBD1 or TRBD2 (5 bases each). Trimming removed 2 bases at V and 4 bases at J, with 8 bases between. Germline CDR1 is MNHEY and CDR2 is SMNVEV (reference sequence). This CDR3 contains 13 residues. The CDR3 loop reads CASSLQGTETQYF. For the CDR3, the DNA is TGTGCCAGCAGTTTACAAGGGACAGAGACCCAGTACTTC.

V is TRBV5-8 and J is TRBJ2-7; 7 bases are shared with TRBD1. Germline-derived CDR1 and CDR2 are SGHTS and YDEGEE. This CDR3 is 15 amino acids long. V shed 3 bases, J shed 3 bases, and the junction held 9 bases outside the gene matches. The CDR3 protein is CASSWTGPLDYEQYF. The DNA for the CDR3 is TGTGCCAGCAGCTGGACAGGACCCCTTGACTACGAGCAGTACTTC.

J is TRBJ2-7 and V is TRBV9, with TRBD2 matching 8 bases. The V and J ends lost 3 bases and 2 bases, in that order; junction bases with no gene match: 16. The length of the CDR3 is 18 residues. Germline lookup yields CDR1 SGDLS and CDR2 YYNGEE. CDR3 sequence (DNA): TGTGCCAGCAGCGAGTGGACTAGCTTAAACTTTCGGGCCTACGAGCAGTACTTC. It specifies CASSEWTSLNFRAYEQYF.

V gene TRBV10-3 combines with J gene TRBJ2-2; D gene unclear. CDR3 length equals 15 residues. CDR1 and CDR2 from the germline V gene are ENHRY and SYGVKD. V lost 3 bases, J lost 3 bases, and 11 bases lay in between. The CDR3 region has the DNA TGTGCCATCAGTGATATCGAGGAGTACACCGGGGAGCTGTTTTTT. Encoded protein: CAISDIEEYTGELFF.

Written as DNA, the CDR3 is TGCAGCGTTGAAGACCTAGCGGGGGGTTTCGATACGCAGTATTTT. Translating gives CSVEDLAGGFDTQYF. The chain joins TRBV29-1 to TRBJ2-3; 11 bases fit TRBD2. The V gene end was trimmed by 0 bases and the J gene end by 6 bases; junction bases not matched to a gene: 5. CDR1 SQVTM and CDR2 ANQGSEA come from the germline V gene. The CDR3 sequence is 15 residues long.

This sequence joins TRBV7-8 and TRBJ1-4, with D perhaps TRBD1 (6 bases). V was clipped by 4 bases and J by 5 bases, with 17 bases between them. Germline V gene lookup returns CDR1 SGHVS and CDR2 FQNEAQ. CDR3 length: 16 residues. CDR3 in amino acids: CASSYRAGAINEKLFF. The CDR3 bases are TGTGCCAGCAGCTATCGTGCAGGGGCAATAAATGAAAAACTGTTTTTT.

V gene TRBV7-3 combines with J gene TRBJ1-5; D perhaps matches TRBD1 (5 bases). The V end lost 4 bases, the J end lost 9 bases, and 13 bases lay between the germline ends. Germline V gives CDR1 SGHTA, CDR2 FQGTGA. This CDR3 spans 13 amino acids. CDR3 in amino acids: CASSSSQGTPQHF. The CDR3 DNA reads TGTGCCAGCAGCTCTAGCCAGGGAACGCCCCAGCATTTT.

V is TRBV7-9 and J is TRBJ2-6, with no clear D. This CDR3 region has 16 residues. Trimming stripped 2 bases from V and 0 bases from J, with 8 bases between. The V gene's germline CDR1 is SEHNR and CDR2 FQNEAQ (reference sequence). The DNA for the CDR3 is TGTGCCAGCAGCTTAAACGTCATCTCTGGGGCCAACGTCCTGACTTTC. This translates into CASSLNVISGANVLTF.

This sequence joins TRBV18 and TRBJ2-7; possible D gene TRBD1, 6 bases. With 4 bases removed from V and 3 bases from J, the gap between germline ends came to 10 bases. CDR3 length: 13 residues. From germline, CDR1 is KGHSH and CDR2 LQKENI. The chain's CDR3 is CASSRLTGYEQYF. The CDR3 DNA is TGTGCCAGCTCACGCTTGACAGGCTACGAGCAGTACTTC.

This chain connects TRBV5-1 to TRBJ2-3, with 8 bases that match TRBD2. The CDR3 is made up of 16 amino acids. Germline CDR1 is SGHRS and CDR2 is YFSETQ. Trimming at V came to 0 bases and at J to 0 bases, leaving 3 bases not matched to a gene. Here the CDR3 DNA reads TGCGCCAGCAGCTTGGGACCTAGCGGGAGCACAGATACGCAGTATTTT. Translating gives CASSLGPSGSTDTQYF.

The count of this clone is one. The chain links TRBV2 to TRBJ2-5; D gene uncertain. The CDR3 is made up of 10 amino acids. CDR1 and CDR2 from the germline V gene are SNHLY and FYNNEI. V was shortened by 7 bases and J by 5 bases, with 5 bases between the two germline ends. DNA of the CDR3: TGTGCCAGCAAAAGGGAGACCCAGTACTTC. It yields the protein CASKRETQYF. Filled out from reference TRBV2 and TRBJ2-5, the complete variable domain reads EPEVTQTPSHQVTQMGQEVILRCVPISNHLYFYWYRQILGQKVEFLVSFYNNEISEKSEIFDDQFSVERPDGSNFTLKIRSTKLEDSAMYFCASKRETQYFGPGTRLLVL.

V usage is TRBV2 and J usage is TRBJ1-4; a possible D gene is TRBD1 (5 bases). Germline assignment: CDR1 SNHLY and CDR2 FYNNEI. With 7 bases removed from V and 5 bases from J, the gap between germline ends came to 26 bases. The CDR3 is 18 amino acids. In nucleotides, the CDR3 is TGTGCCAGCACTAAGGGGCTCCAGGGAGACGCCAAAAATGAAAAACTGTTTTTT. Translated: CASTKGLQGDAKNEKLFF.

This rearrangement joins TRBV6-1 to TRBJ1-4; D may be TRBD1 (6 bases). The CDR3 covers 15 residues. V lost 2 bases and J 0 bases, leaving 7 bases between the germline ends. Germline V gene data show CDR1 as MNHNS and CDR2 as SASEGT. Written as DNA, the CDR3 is TGTGCCAGCAGTGAAAACAGGGCAACTAATGAAAAACTGTTTTTT. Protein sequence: CASSENRATNEKLFF.

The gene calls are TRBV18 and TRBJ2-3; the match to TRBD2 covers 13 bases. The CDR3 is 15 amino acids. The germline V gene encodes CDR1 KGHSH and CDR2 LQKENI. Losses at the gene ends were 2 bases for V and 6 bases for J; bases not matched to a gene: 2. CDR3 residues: CASSPTSGRADTQYF. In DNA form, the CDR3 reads TGTGCCAGCTCACCAACTAGCGGGAGGGCGGATACGCAGTATTTT.

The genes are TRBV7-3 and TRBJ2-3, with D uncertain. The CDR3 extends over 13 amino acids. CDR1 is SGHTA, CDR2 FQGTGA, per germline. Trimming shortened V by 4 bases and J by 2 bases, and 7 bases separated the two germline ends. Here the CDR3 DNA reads TGTGCCAGCAGCTCGAGGTACACAGATACGCAGTATTTT. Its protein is CASSSRYTDTQYF. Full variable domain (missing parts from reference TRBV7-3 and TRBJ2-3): GAGVSQTPSNKVTEKGKYVELRCDPISGHTALYWYRQSLGQGPEFLIYFQGTGAADDSGLPNDRFFAVRPEGSVSTLKIQRTERGDSAVYLCASSSRYTDTQYFGPGTRLTVL.

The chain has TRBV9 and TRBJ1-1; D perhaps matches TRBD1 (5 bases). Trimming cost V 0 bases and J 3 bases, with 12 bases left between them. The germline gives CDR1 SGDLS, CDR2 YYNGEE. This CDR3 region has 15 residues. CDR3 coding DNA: TGTGCCAGCAGCGTAGCGCAGGGTAGGGACACTGAAGCTTTCTTT. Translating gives CASSVAQGRDTEAFF.

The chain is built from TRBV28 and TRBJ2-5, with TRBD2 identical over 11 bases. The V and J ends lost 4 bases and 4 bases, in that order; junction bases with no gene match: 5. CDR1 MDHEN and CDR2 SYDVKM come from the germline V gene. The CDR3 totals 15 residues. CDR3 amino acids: CASSSGGTSGETQYF. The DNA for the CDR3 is TGTGCCAGCAGTTCGGGGGGGACTAGCGGAGAGACCCAGTACTTC.

The CDR3 DNA reads as TGTGCCAGCAGTTACAGGGGGGACAGAAACTACGAGCAGTACTTC. Translated: CASSYRGDRNYEQYF. V usage is TRBV6-5 and J usage is TRBJ2-7; D is possibly TRBD1 (7 bases). V lost 2 bases, J lost 3 bases, and 14 bases lay in between. CDR1 and CDR2 from the germline V gene are MNHEY and SVGAGI. There are 15 residues in the CDR3.

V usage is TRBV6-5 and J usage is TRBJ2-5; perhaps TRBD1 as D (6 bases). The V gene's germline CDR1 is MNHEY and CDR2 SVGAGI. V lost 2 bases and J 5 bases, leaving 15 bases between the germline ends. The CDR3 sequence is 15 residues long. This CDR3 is CASSYPLQGGETQYF. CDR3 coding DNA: TGTGCCAGCAGTTACCCACTACAGGGCGGGGAGACCCAGTACTTC.

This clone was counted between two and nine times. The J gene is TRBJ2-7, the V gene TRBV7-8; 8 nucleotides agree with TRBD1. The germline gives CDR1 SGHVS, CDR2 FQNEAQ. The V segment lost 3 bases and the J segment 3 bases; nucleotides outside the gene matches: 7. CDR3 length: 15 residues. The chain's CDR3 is CASSFRDRHFYEQYF. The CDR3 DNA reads TGTGCCAGCAGCTTCCGGGACAGGCACTTCTACGAGCAGTACTTC.

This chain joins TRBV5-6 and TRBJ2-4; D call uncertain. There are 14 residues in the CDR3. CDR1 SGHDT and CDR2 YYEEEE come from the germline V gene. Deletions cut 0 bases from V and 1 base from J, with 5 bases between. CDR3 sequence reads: CASSLVGAKNIQYF. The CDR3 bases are TGTGCCAGCAGCTTGGTGGGTGCCAAAAACATTCAGTACTTC. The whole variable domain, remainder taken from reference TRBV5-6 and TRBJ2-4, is DAGVTQSPTHLIKTRGQQVTLRCSPKSGHDTVSWYQQALGQGPQFIFQYYEEEERQRGNFPDRFSGHQFPNYSSELNVNALLLGDSALYLCASSLVGAKNIQYFGAGTRLSVL.

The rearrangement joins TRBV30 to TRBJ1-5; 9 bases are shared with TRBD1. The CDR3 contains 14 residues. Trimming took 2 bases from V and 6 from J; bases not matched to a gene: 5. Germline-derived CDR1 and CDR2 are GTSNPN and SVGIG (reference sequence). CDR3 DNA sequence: TGTGCCTGGAGTACGACAGGGGGGGGTCAGCCCCAGCATTTT. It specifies CAWSTTGGGQPQHF.

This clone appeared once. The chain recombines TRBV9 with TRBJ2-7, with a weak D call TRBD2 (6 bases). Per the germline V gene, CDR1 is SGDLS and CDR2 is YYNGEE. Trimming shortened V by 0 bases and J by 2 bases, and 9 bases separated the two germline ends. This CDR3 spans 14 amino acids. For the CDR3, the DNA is TGTGCCAGCAGCGTAGGACGGGAGCCCTACGAGCAGTACTTC. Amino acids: CASSVGREPYEQYF.

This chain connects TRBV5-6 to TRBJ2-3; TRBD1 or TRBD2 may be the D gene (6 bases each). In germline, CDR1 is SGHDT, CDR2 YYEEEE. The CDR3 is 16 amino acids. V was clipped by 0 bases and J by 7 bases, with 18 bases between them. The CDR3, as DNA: TGTGCCAGCAGCTTGGTCCCCGGGGGCGATTGGAATACGCAGTATTTT. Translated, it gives CASSLVPGGDWNTQYF.

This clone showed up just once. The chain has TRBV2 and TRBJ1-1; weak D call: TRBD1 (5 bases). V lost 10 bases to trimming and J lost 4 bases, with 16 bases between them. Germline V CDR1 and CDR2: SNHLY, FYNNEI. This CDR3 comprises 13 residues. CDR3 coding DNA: TGTGCCACCTCCCTCGGGGGAGGCACTGAAGCTTTCTTT. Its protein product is CATSLGGGTEAFF.

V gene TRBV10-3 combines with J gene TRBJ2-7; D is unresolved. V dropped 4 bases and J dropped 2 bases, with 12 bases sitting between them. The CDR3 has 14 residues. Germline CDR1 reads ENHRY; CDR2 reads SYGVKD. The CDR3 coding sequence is TGTGCCATCAGTGTAGGCGGTCTGACCTACGAGCAGTACTTC. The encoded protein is CAISVGGLTYEQYF.

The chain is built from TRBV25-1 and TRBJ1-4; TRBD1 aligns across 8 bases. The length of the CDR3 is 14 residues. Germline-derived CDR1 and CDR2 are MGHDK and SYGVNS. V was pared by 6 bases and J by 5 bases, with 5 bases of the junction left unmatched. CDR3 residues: CASSSTGANEKLFF. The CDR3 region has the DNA TGTGCCAGCAGCTCGACAGGGGCAAATGAAAAACTGTTTTTT.

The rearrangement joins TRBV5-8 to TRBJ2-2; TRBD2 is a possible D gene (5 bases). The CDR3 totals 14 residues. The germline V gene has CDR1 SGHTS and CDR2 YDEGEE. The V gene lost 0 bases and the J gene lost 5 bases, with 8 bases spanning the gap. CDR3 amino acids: CASSLESGTGELFF. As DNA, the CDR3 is TGTGCCAGCAGCTTGGAGTCGGGGACCGGGGAGCTGTTTTTT.